Presented here are 16 T cell receptor beta chains from one specimen sequenced in a study of CD8+ T cells in alopecia areata. Following RNA extraction, reverse transcription yielded cDNA that acted as the sequencing template. The method was immunoSEQ multiplex PCR; TCRdb's version includes in-frame clones alone and lacks a portion of them. This sample carries approximately 82,000 clones, 51% of them seen once, and the ten largest clones take roughly 6%. The material sequenced was NKG2D-high CD8+ T cells sorted from blood. These receptors came from a human donor with alopecia areata.

The J gene is TRBJ2-3, the V gene TRBV2, with D possibly matching TRBD1 (7 bases). Per germline, CDR1 SNHLY and CDR2 FYNNEI. This CDR3 has 15 amino acids. V was pared by 0 bases and J by 4 bases, with 11 bases between. The chain's CDR3 is CASSEAAGGPDTQYF. DNA for the CDR3: TGTGCCAGCAGTGAAGCGGCAGGGGGGCCAGATACGCAGTATTTT. Complete variable domain (other parts from reference TRBV2 and TRBJ2-3): EPEVTQTPSHQVTQMGQEVILRCVPISNHLYFYWYRQILGQKVEFLVSFYNNEISEKSEIFDDQFSVERPDGSNFTLKIRSTKLEDSAMYFCASSEAAGGPDTQYFGPGTRLTVL.

The V call is TRBV27, the J call TRBJ2-7, with 7 positions matching TRBD1. J gave up 1 base and V 8 bases, and 2 bases lay outside the gene matches. Looked up from germline, CDR1 is MNHEY and CDR2 is SMNVEV (reference sequence). CDR3 length: 12 amino acids. The CDR3 nucleotides read TGTGCCAGCGGCAGGGGGTCCTACGAGCAGTACTTC. This sequence encodes CASGRGSYEQYF.

This clone was recorded a few times. The CDR3 spells CSAPVQSNTDTQYF. CDR3 bases: TGCAGCGCCCCGGTGCAGTCGAACACAGATACGCAGTATTTT. This chain connects TRBV29-1 to TRBJ2-3; D unclear. Per germline, CDR1 SQVTM and CDR2 ANQGSEA. This CDR3 comprises 14 residues. Trimming took 7 bases from V and 2 from J, leaving 16 bases between them.

There are a few counts of this clone. The rearrangement joins TRBV7-2 to TRBJ2-7; D remains unclear. The germline V gene encodes CDR1 SGHTA and CDR2 FQGNSA. This CDR3 region has 15 residues. V was trimmed by 2 bases and J by 0 bases, leaving 11 bases between them. This CDR3 is CASSLWFQSSYEQYF. The CDR3, as DNA: TGTGCCAGCAGCTTATGGTTTCAAAGCTCCTACGAGCAGTACTTC.

This sequence joins TRBV6-5 and TRBJ2-1, with a tentative D call TRBD2 (5 bases). V was pared by 0 bases and J by 2 bases, with 11 bases between. This CDR3 has 16 amino acids. The germline CDR1 and CDR2 sequences are MNHEY and SVGAGI. The CDR3 DNA reads as TGTGCCAGCAGTTACTCGGTCGGAGCGGCCTACAATGAGCAGTTCTTC. This encodes CASSYSVGAAYNEQFF.

The chain couples TRBV9 to TRBJ2-3, with a possible D match to TRBD2 (6 bases). The CDR3 sequence is 15 residues long. Trimming took off 1 base at V and 4 bases at J, with 13 bases between the two ends. Germline V gene lookup returns CDR1 SGDLS and CDR2 YYNGEE. CDR3 loop: CASSVMSGDADTQYF. CDR3 coding DNA: TGTGCCAGCAGCGTAATGTCGGGAGACGCAGATACGCAGTATTTT.

This clone was counted between two and nine times. This chain uses TRBV29-1 with TRBJ2-1; TRBD1 aligns across 10 bases. The CDR3 contains 15 residues. Germline loops: CDR1 SQVTM, CDR2 ANQGSEA. The trim removed 1 base at V and 5 bases at J, leaving 5 bases unmatched. The CDR3 nucleotides are TGCAGCGTTGAAGGGGGACAGGGGACGAACAATGAGCAGTTCTTC. Translation gives CSVEGGQGTNNEQFF.

This clone has more than one count but fewer than ten. This sequence joins TRBV11-2 and TRBJ2-5, with 9 bases aligning to TRBD2. With 4 bases clipped from V and 0 bases from J, the junction kept 9 bases outside the gene matches. Germline loops: CDR1 SGHAT, CDR2 FQNNGV. This CDR3 has 17 amino acids. CDR3 loop: CASSSDLTSGDQETQYF. In DNA, the CDR3 is TGTGCCAGCAGCTCAGATTTGACTAGCGGAGACCAAGAGACCCAGTACTTC.

The chain joins TRBV4-1 to TRBJ2-3, with 7 nucleotides matching TRBD1. There are 14 residues in the CDR3. The V segment lost 7 bases and the J segment 1 base; nucleotides outside the gene matches: 5. In germline, CDR1 is MGHRA, CDR2 YSYEKL. As DNA, the CDR3 is TGCGCCAGCAAGGGGGCGGTAGGCACAGATACGCAGTATTTT. Protein: CASKGAVGTDTQYF.

The J gene is TRBJ2-3, the V gene TRBV2, with 13 bases lining up with TRBD2. The CDR3 runs to 17 residues. Germline lookup yields CDR1 SNHLY and CDR2 FYNNEI. Trimming cost V 6 bases and J 3 bases; bases outside gene matches: 9. The CDR3 sequence: CASRSTGLAGQTDTQYF. The CDR3 DNA reads TGTGCCAGCAGGTCTACGGGACTAGCGGGGCAGACAGATACGCAGTATTTT.

This clone was counted only a few times. The V gene is TRBV7-2, the J gene TRBJ1-5; no definite D call. Per germline, CDR1 SGHTA and CDR2 FQGNSA. V dropped 2 bases and J dropped 9 bases, with 8 bases sitting between them. CDR3 length equals 12 residues. DNA for the CDR3: TGTGCCAGCAGCTTATCGGAAGGGCCCCAGCATTTT. Amino acid sequence: CASSLSEGPQHF.

This rearrangement joins TRBV29-1 to TRBJ2-2; D possibly matches TRBD1 or TRBD2 (6 bases each). From germline, CDR1 is SQVTM and CDR2 ANQGSEA. Trimming took 2 bases from V and 7 from J, leaving 14 bases between them. The CDR3 runs 14 residues. Here the CDR3 reads CSVETKGEVGELFF. The CDR3 DNA reads TGCAGCGTTGAAACAAAGGGGGAGGTCGGGGAGCTGTTTTTT.

This clone turned up a few times. This chain links TRBV29-1 with TRBJ2-7; 7 bases agree with TRBD1. This CDR3 region has 12 residues. The germline gives CDR1 SQVTM, CDR2 ANQGSEA. J was trimmed by 5 bases and V by 4 bases; bases with no gene match: 5. The CDR3 nucleotides read TGCAGCGTTGGATTAGGGGGCCACGAGCAGTACTTC. It translates to CSVGLGGHEQYF.

This clone was seen more than once but under ten times. Other DNA sequences in this sample translate to the same CDR3. CDR3 bases: TGTGCCAGCAGCCAATCGATGGGGACAGATACGCAGTATTTT. Translation: CASSQSMGTDTQYF. The chain is built from TRBV28 and TRBJ2-3; D not resolved. With 6 bases removed from V and 3 bases from J, the gap between germline ends came to 13 bases. Germline assignment: CDR1 MDHEN and CDR2 SYDVKM. This CDR3 has 14 amino acids.

The V and J genes are TRBV2 and TRBJ1-2; D not resolved. V dropped 3 bases and J dropped 5 bases, with 13 bases sitting between them. There are 14 residues in the CDR3. Germline lookup yields CDR1 SNHLY and CDR2 FYNNEI. The chain's CDR3 is CASSEAPDLYGYTF. CDR3 nucleotides: TGTGCCAGCAGTGAGGCCCCGGACTTATATGGCTACACCTTC.

V gene TRBV10-1 combines with J gene TRBJ2-1; the match to TRBD1 covers 12 bases. J gave up 6 bases and V 2 bases, and 2 bases lay outside the gene matches. CDR1 is WNHNN, CDR2 SYGVQD, per germline (reference sequence). The CDR3 totals 15 residues. The CDR3 sequence: CASSEGTGGLNEQFF. CDR3 DNA sequence: TGCGCCAGCAGTGAGGGGACAGGGGGCCTCAATGAGCAGTTCTTC.